Shown below are 14 T cell receptor beta chains from a single sample sequenced in a study of shared clonotypes between healthy human individuals (dated by TCRdb to between 2020 and 2021). The receptor library was made with the immunoSEQ multiplex PCR assay. TCRdb obtained this table from immuneACCESS and retained in-frame rearrangements with V and J assigned. These tables miss some clones; where compared with another copy, unresolved V genes account for less than half of the shortfall, and the remainder is unexplained. This sample gives 450,000 to 550,000 clones in total; 79% of them show up just once. The ten largest account for around 13% of the sample. The sequencing sample was made of PBMCs. These receptors were obtained from a woman aged 40 to 50 in good health. Some clones in this sample may be carry-over from other donors' samples.

The chain carries TRBV7-9 and TRBJ1-3; 10 bases are shared with TRBD1. V was pared by 8 bases and J by 2 bases, with 0 bases of the junction left unmatched. CDR3 size: 13 residues. Germline assignment: CDR1 SEHNR and CDR2 FQNEAQ (reference sequence). The CDR3 DNA follows: TGTGCCAGCGGACAGGGGGCTGGAAACACCATATATTTT. Encoded protein: CASGQGAGNTIYF.

This chain connects TRBV7-2 to TRBJ1-4, with D unclear. Trimming shortened V by 4 bases and J by 0 bases, and 6 bases separated the two germline ends. CDR3 length equals 14 residues. Germline V lookup: CDR1 SGHTA, CDR2 FQGNSA. CDR3 coding DNA: TGTGCCAGCAGCTCTCGTGCAACTAATGAAAAACTGTTTTTT. It yields the protein CASSSRATNEKLFF.

Points on this clone: The same CDR3 arises from other DNA sequences in this sample as well. The CDR3 region has the DNA TGCGCCAGCAGCCCGTGGACTAGCGAGACAGATACGCAGTATTTT. It yields the protein CASSPWTSETDTQYF. The rearrangement links TRBV4-3 to TRBJ2-3; 9 bases map to TRBD2. The germline CDR1 and CDR2 sequences are LGHNA and YSLEER. With 4 bases clipped from V and 3 bases from J, the junction kept 5 bases outside the gene matches. This CDR3 has 15 amino acids.

J is TRBJ2-7 and V is TRBV4-1; TRBD1 or TRBD2 may be the D gene (5 bases each). The CDR3 consists of 14 residues. V shed 1 base and J shed 4 bases, with 11 bases lying between them. Germline V lookup: CDR1 MGHRA, CDR2 YSYEKL. Here the CDR3 reads CASSQVRDQYEQYF. CDR3 nucleotides: TGCGCCAGCAGCCAAGTCAGGGACCAATACGAGCAGTACTTC.

The J gene is TRBJ1-3, the V gene TRBV5-1, with TRBD1 identical over 7 bases. This CDR3 is 15 amino acids long. Germline CDR1 reads SGHRS; CDR2 reads YFSETQ. Germline trimming cut 4 bases from V and 4 bases from J; bases unmatched to any gene: 8. The DNA for the CDR3 is TGCGCCAGCAGCCTAACAGGGGTAGCGGGAAACACCATATATTTT. Translating it yields CASSLTGVAGNTIYF.

The chain employs TRBV27 and TRBJ1-5, with D possibly matching TRBD1 (5 bases). The CDR3 consists of 14 residues. Germline CDR1 and CDR2: MNHEY and SMNVEV (reference sequence). V lost 2 bases to trimming and J lost 5 bases, with 10 bases between them. Written as DNA, the CDR3 is TGTGCCAGCAGTTTACAAGGGGTGGATCAGCCCCAGCATTTT. Translation gives CASSLQGVDQPQHF.

The J gene is TRBJ2-7, the V gene TRBV27, with 11 bases identical to TRBD1. Trimming cost V 8 bases and J 2 bases; bases outside gene matches: 11. CDR1 and CDR2 (germline): MNHEY, SMNVEV (reference sequence). This CDR3 is built from 16 residues. The CDR3 sequence: CASARNGQGAAYEQYF. The CDR3 DNA is TGTGCCAGCGCTCGTAATGGACAGGGGGCGGCCTACGAGCAGTACTTC.

Points on this clone: This sample includes further DNA sequences coding for the same CDR3. The chain carries TRBV28 and TRBJ2-7; D is unclear. Germline CDR1 reads MDHEN; CDR2 reads SYDVKM. With 1 base removed from V and 1 base from J, the gap between germline ends came to 2 bases. CDR3 size: 12 residues. The CDR3 nucleotides read TGTGCCAGCAGTTTATATTCCTACGAGCAGTACTTC. It encodes CASSLYSYEQYF.

This clone has more than one count but fewer than ten. The chain links TRBV6-5 to TRBJ1-1; no clear D gene. Trimming shortened V by 0 bases and J by 4 bases, and 15 bases separated the two germline ends. The CDR3 spans 16 residues. Germline V gene lookup returns CDR1 MNHEY and CDR2 SVGAGI. The CDR3 DNA sequence: TGTGCCAGCAGTTACTCGAACGTTGGGTTAGTCACTGAAGCTTTCTTT. Translation gives CASSYSNVGLVTEAFF.

A remark on this clone: A single base separates this from a much larger clone, so it may be a read error. The chain combines TRBV5-1 with TRBJ2-3; D is possibly TRBD1 or TRBD2 (5 bases each). The CDR3 totals 14 residues. Germline assignment: CDR1 SGHRS and CDR2 YFSETQ. Deletions cut 0 bases from V and 1 base from J, with 6 bases between. CDR3 coding DNA: TGCGCCAGCAGCTTGGCGGGACGCACAGATACGCAGTATTTT. It codes for CASSLAGRTDTQYF.

The V call is TRBV5-1, the J call TRBJ2-7; 8 bases map to TRBD2. Germline loops: CDR1 SGHRS, CDR2 YFSETQ. CDR3 size: 14 residues. V trimming: 3 bases; J trimming: 6 bases; junction bases outside the gene matches: 8. DNA of the CDR3: TGCGCCAGCAGCTGGAGCGGGGGAGCCTCCGAGCAGTACTTC. This sequence encodes CASSWSGGASEQYF.

The chain links TRBV28 to TRBJ1-1; D remains unclear. CDR3 length: 14 residues. Per germline, CDR1 MDHEN and CDR2 SYDVKM. V was clipped by 5 bases and J by 1 base, with 11 bases between them. In DNA, the CDR3 is TGTGCCAGCAGTGAGGAGGGCGGGAACACTGAAGCTTTCTTT. This translates into CASSEEGGNTEAFF.

This clone appeared a few times. This chain uses TRBV11-2 with TRBJ1-1; D is possibly TRBD1 (5 bases). The CDR3 runs 11 residues. Germline assignment: CDR1 SGHAT and CDR2 FQNNGV. The V and J ends lost 5 bases and 7 bases respectively, with 8 bases between them. The CDR3 region has the DNA TGTGCCAGCAGCCAAGACAGTGAAGCTTTCTTT. Amino acid sequence: CASSQDSEAFF.

This clone was counted a few times. CDR3 residues: CASSPRNSGSLGRSSYEQYF. CDR3 bases: TGTGCCAGCTCACCCCGTAACAGCGGGAGCCTCGGTCGAAGCTCCTACGAGCAGTACTTC. The chain recombines TRBV18 with TRBJ2-7, with TRBD2 identical over 8 bases. The CDR3 runs to 20 residues. Germline loops: CDR1 KGHSH, CDR2 LQKENI. With 3 bases clipped from V and 0 bases from J, the junction kept 19 bases outside the gene matches.